This is a list of T cell receptor beta chains from one sample in a study of blood T cell repertoires in COVID-19. This table comes from immunoSEQ multiplex PCR, and its TCRdb copy is limited to in-frame clones, with some not included. The sample records a few hundred thousand clones, approximately 91% being singletons. Sequencing was performed on PBMCs or T cells enriched from blood (not recorded which). The receptors shown here come from an older woman who had recovered from COVID-19. The CDR3 runs from the conserved cysteine through the conserved F or W. A D gene is named only where the DNA matches it firmly. Clone size appears in some rows only: once, few, many, or a class for an expanded clone.

>TRBV12-1|NA|TRBJ1-1|NA
CASSPPTGPTEAFF
TGTGCCAGCAGCCCTCCGACAGGGCCCACTGAAGCTTTCTTT
>TRBV9|NA|TRBJ2-1|NA
CASSVVPQGPSYNEQFF
TGTGCCAGCAGCGTAGTGCCACAGGGTCCGTCCTACAATGAGCAGTTCTTC
>TRBV3-1/TRBV3-2|NA|TRBJ2-1|NA
CASSQGRGGAYNEQFF
TGTGCCAGCAGCCAAGGGAGGGGGGGCGCCTACAATGAGCAGTTCTTC
>TRBV4-1|NA|TRBJ2-5|NA
CASSQGGHAKETQYF
TGCGCCAGCAGCCAAGGGGGACACGCTAAAGAGACCCAGTACTTC
>TRBV5-4|NA|TRBJ2-5|NA
CASSGDRIQETQYF
TGTGCCAGCAGCGGAGACAGGATCCAAGAGACCCAGTACTTC
>TRBV7-2|NA|TRBJ1-4|NA
CASSLQKMDINEKLFF
TGTGCCAGCAGCTTGCAGAAAATGGACATTAATGAAAAACTGTTTTTT
>TRBV7-2|NA|TRBJ2-7|TRBD1
CASSSFLGTAYEQYF
TGTGCCAGCAGCTCCTTCCTCGGGACAGCGTACGAGCAGTACTTC
>TRBV6-6|few|TRBJ1-1|NA
CASSSPGGSTEAFF
TGTGCCAGCAGTTCTCCGGGGGGGAGCACTGAAGCTTTCTTT
>TRBV5-1|NA|TRBJ2-6|TRBD1
CASSFGRQGTGANVLTF
TGCGCCAGCAGCTTTGGCCGACAGGGCACCGGGGCCAACGTCCTGACTTTC
>TRBV5-4|NA|TRBJ1-1|NA
CASSLLPPVGAMNTEAFF
TGTGCCAGCAGTCTTTTGCCGCCGGTTGGTGCTATGAACACTGAAGCTTTCTTT
>TRBV7-2|once|TRBJ2-7|NA
CASSLQVLGPGSEQYF
TGTGCCAGCAGCTTACAAGTCTTAGGACCGGGGAGCGAGCAGTACTTC